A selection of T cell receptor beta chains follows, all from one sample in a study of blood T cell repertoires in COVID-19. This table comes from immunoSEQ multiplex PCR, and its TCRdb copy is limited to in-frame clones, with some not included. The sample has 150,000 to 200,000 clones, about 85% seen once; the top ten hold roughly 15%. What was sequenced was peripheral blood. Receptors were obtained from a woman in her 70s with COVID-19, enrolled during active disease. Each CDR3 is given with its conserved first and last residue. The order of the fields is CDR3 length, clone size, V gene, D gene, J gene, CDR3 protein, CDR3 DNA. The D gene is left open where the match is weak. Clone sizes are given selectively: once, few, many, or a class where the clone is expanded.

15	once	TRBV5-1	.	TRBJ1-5	CASSSEGGVNQPQHF	TGCGCCAGCAGTTCTGAGGGGGGGGTCAATCAGCCCCAGCATTTT
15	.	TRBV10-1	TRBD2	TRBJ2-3	CASSEAWTSGDTQYF	TGCGCCAGCAGTGAGGCATGGACTAGCGGAGATACGCAGTATTTT
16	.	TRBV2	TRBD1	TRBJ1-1	CASSRLGTGSGTEAFF	TGTGCCAGCAGTAGACTAGGGACAGGGTCTGGCACTGAAGCTTTCTTT
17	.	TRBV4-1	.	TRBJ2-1	CASSQDGMDYKDNEQFF	TGCGCCAGCAGCCAAGATGGAATGGACTATAAAGACAATGAGCAGTTCTTC
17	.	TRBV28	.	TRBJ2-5	CASSFGPPGLSAETQYF	TGTGCCAGCAGTTTTGGTCCCCCGGGCCTTAGCGCAGAGACCCAGTACTTC
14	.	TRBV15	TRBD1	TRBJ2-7	CATSREPGGGEQYF	TGTGCCACCAGCAGGGAACCAGGGGGCGGGGAGCAGTACTTC
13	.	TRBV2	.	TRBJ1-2	CASSESPNYGYTF	TGTGCCAGCAGTGAATCTCCCAACTATGGCTACACCTTC
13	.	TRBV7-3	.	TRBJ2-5	CASSLTDRETQYF	TGTGCCAGCAGCCTCACAGATAGGGAGACCCAGTACTTC
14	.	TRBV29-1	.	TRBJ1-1	CSVGRRSVNTEAFF	TGCAGCGTGGGGCGAAGGTCGGTGAACACTGAAGCTTTCTTT
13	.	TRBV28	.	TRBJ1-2	CASRAQAGGRYTF	TGTGCCAGCAGGGCCCAAGCGGGTGGAAGGTACACCTTC
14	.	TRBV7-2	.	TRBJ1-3	CASSSGSSGNTIYF	TGTGCCAGCAGCTCGGGGAGCTCTGGAAACACCATATATTTT
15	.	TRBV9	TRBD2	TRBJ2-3	CASSGLAGGPNTQYF	TGTGCCAGCAGCGGGTTAGCGGGAGGGCCCAATACGCAGTATTTT
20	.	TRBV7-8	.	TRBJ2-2	CASTQRDRDISGRPTGELFF	TGTGCCAGCACTCAAAGGGACAGGGATATTAGCGGGAGGCCCACCGGGGAGCTGTTTTTT
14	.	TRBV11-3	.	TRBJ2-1	CASSLGRGGNEQFF	TGTGCCAGCAGCTTAGGAAGGGGGGGCAATGAGCAGTTCTTC
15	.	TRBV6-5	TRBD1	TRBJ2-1	CASSSGTGGSNEQFF	TGTGCCAGCAGTTCCGGGACAGGGGGGAGCAATGAGCAGTTCTTC
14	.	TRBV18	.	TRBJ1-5	CASSPQRVGQPQHF	TGTGCCAGCTCACCCCAGCGGGTAGGCCAGCCCCAGCATTTT
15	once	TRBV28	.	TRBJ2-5	CASSPGGRGSETQYF	TGTGCCAGCAGCCCAGGGGGGCGGGGTAGCGAGACCCAGTACTTC
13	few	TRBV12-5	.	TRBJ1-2	CASGLGPRGGYTF	TGTGCTAGTGGTTTGGGTCCGCGAGGAGGCTACACCTTC
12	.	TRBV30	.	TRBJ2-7	CAWGPSSYEQYF	TGTGCCTGGGGGCCTAGTTCCTACGAGCAGTACTTC
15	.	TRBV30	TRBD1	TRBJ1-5	CAWSLTGGGNQPQHF	TGTGCCTGGAGCCTGACAGGGGGCGGCAATCAGCCCCAGCATTTT
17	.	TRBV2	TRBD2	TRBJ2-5	CASSVGTSGSEGETQYF	TGTGCCAGCAGTGTAGGGACTAGCGGGAGTGAGGGGGAGACCCAGTACTTC
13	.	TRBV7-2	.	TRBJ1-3	CASSSNRRNTIYF	TGTGCCAGCAGTTCCAACAGGCGAAACACCATATATTTT
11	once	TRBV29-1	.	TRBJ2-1	CSVEDRQEQFF	TGCAGCGTTGAAGACCGACAGGAGCAGTTCTTC
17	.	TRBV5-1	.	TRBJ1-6	CASSLRQGEILNSPLHF	TGCGCCAGCAGCTTGCGGCAGGGCGAGATCTTAAATTCACCCCTCCACTTT